These T cell receptor beta chains were read from a single sample in a study of OX40 agonist ivuxolimab in advanced cancers. Measured with immunoSEQ multiplex PCR; TCRdb has only the in-frame clones, and not every one. The data show around 90,000 clones, approximately 90% seen once. The input for sequencing was CD4+ or CD8+ T cells sorted from blood, taken in a trial of the OX40 agonist ivuxolimab. The receptor source for this set is an adult with an advanced solid tumor such as melanoma, head and neck, liver or kidney cancer. The conserved cysteine and the conserved F or W are not part of the CDR3 here. Clone size is stated in some rows and not others, as once, few, many or a class when expanded.

v_call: TRBV30
clone_size: -
j_call: TRBJ2-7
cdr3_aa: AANYRVGGYEQY

v_call: TRBV30
clone_size: -
j_call: TRBJ1-4
cdr3_aa: AWSVPPQKLF

v_call: TRBV5-1
clone_size: -
j_call: -
cdr3_aa: ASSLSGQISYEQY

v_call: TRBV7-8
clone_size: -
j_call: TRBJ2-7
cdr3_aa: ASSPGTGGVYEQY

v_call: TRBV27
clone_size: -
j_call: TRBJ2-2
cdr3_aa: ASSSQGTITGELF

v_call: TRBV10-1
clone_size: -
j_call: TRBJ2-1
cdr3_aa: ASSESRMDRVGNEQF

v_call: TRBV15
clone_size: -
j_call: TRBJ1-1
cdr3_aa: ATSRIQYRRMNTEAF

v_call: TRBV10-3
clone_size: -
j_call: TRBJ2-7
cdr3_aa: AISEVLAGGPRREQY

v_call: TRBV6-6
clone_size: -
j_call: TRBJ2-7
cdr3_aa: ASSYKAGPYEQY

v_call: TRBV27
clone_size: -
j_call: TRBJ2-2
cdr3_aa: ASSHSNTGELF

v_call: TRBV7-9
clone_size: -
j_call: TRBJ2-5
cdr3_aa: ASSLVRWGRIQETQY

v_call: TRBV19
clone_size: -
j_call: TRBJ1-2
cdr3_aa: ASRRKQGAPYGYT

v_call: TRBV9
clone_size: -
j_call: TRBJ1-1
cdr3_aa: ASSAAGGGVTEAF

v_call: TRBV5-4
clone_size: once
j_call: TRBJ2-1
cdr3_aa: ASSLAPSGSFYNEQF

v_call: TRBV6-1
clone_size: -
j_call: TRBJ2-1
cdr3_aa: ASSLAGPFYNEQF

v_call: TRBV28
clone_size: -
j_call: TRBJ1-5
cdr3_aa: ASNLQGLGYQPQH

v_call: TRBV6-4
clone_size: -
j_call: -
cdr3_aa: ASRGPPYEQY

v_call: TRBV10-2
clone_size: -
j_call: TRBJ2-5
cdr3_aa: ASSGTQVGQETQY

v_call: TRBV7-9
clone_size: -
j_call: TRBJ2-5
cdr3_aa: ASSLLAGLQETQY

v_call: TRBV14
clone_size: few
j_call: TRBJ2-7
cdr3_aa: ASSLGTGGAGYEQY

v_call: TRBV27
clone_size: -
j_call: TRBJ1-6
cdr3_aa: ASSDLKGASGSPLH

v_call: TRBV13
clone_size: -
j_call: TRBJ2-5
cdr3_aa: ASSLGQPETQY

v_call: TRBV5-8
clone_size: -
j_call: TRBJ2-7
cdr3_aa: ASSYSGASQ

v_call: TRBV4-2
clone_size: -
j_call: TRBJ2-1
cdr3_aa: ASSQNKFHAGTGFNEQF

v_call: TRBV18
clone_size: -
j_call: TRBJ2-5
cdr3_aa: ASSPEASGYTQY

v_call: TRBV9
clone_size: -
j_call: TRBJ1-1
cdr3_aa: ASSVEQAWGTEAF

v_call: TRBV28
clone_size: -
j_call: TRBJ2-7
cdr3_aa: ASSFHRGLDEQY

v_call: TRBV5-1
clone_size: -
j_call: TRBJ2-3
cdr3_aa: ASSRRTGVVDTQY

v_call: TRBV28
clone_size: -
j_call: TRBJ2-7
cdr3_aa: ASMTGTGPYEQY

v_call: TRBV9
clone_size: -
j_call: TRBJ2-7
cdr3_aa: ASSPTGTGEGEQY

v_call: TRBV6-6
clone_size: -
j_call: TRBJ1-1
cdr3_aa: ASSYLGTGPGTEAF

v_call: TRBV13
clone_size: -
j_call: TRBJ1-1
cdr3_aa: ASSLAGGATTEAF

v_call: TRBV14
clone_size: -
j_call: TRBJ2-1
cdr3_aa: ASSQASLASRF

v_call: TRBV7-9
clone_size: -
j_call: TRBJ2-7
cdr3_aa: ASSSQGADEQY

v_call: TRBV2
clone_size: -
j_call: TRBJ2-1
cdr3_aa: ASSRLPSSYNEQF

v_call: TRBV5-1
clone_size: -
j_call: TRBJ2-7
cdr3_aa: ASSLRGAGDEQY

v_call: TRBV5-4
clone_size: -
j_call: TRBJ2-1
cdr3_aa: ASRPGQYNEQF

v_call: TRBV10-3
clone_size: -
j_call: TRBJ2-7
cdr3_aa: AIGAAASGRDEQY

v_call: TRBV14
clone_size: -
j_call: TRBJ1-1
cdr3_aa: ASRGGQKNTEAF

v_call: TRBV4-1
clone_size: -
j_call: TRBJ2-7
cdr3_aa: ASSLDSVNYEQY

v_call: TRBV9
clone_size: -
j_call: TRBJ2-1
cdr3_aa: ASSPRGAGGSYNEQF

v_call: TRBV7-9
clone_size: -
j_call: TRBJ2-7
cdr3_aa: ASSINRGTSGNEQY

v_call: TRBV19
clone_size: -
j_call: TRBJ2-2
cdr3_aa: ASSMGYVGTGELF

v_call: TRBV2
clone_size: -
j_call: TRBJ2-1
cdr3_aa: ASSADRDLSYNEQF

v_call: TRBV28
clone_size: -
j_call: TRBJ2-7
cdr3_aa: ASSSSGTGDVYEQY

v_call: TRBV10-3
clone_size: -
j_call: TRBJ1-6
cdr3_aa: AISEMEPKTLH

v_call: TRBV6-5
clone_size: -
j_call: TRBJ2-7
cdr3_aa: ASRPSGNYEQY

v_call: TRBV19
clone_size: -
j_call: TRBJ1-1
cdr3_aa: ASRSPGFTEAF

v_call: TRBV12-5
clone_size: -
j_call: TRBJ2-1
cdr3_aa: ASGLTGTSGRERNEQF

v_call: TRBV30
clone_size: -
j_call: TRBJ2-1
cdr3_aa: ASRGIGNNEQF

v_call: TRBV5-1
clone_size: few
j_call: TRBJ1-2
cdr3_aa: ASSLQGGDGYT

v_call: TRBV4-2
clone_size: -
j_call: TRBJ2-7
cdr3_aa: ASSQDSPGAYEQY

v_call: TRBV11-2
clone_size: -
j_call: TRBJ2-7
cdr3_aa: ASSSPDTSYEQY

v_call: TRBV21-1
clone_size: -
j_call: TRBJ2-7
cdr3_aa: ASSKCDSSYEQY

v_call: TRBV7-8
clone_size: once
j_call: TRBJ2-4
cdr3_aa: ASSPDRRAKNIQY

v_call: TRBV4-1
clone_size: -
j_call: TRBJ1-4
cdr3_aa: ASSQDSGIEKLF

v_call: TRBV30
clone_size: -
j_call: TRBJ2-7
cdr3_aa: AWIGRSSYEQY

v_call: TRBV7-9
clone_size: -
j_call: TRBJ2-2
cdr3_aa: ASSLRREPAGELF